This T cell receptor beta chain was captured in a study of blood T cell repertoires in COVID-19. Whole-study context: Samples came from the United States, Italy and Spain, spanning acute and convalescent COVID-19.

Individuals aged about 18 to 90 years were recruited from 20 to 25 US areas. Clinical history as reported by participants underpinned cohort assignment. People in the exposed group encountered a COVID-19 case within 2 weeks before entering the study. Profiled with immunoSEQ multiplex PCR; TCRdb holds only in-frame clones, not every one. The sample lists fewer than 400,000 clones, around 85% occurring once. The V gene's germline CDR1 is LGHNA and CDR2 YSLEER. With 0 bases removed from V and 7 bases from J, the gap between germline ends came to 12 bases. This CDR3 comprises 15 residues. The gene calls are TRBV4-3 and TRBJ2-2; D uncertain. Source material: PBMCs or T cells enriched from blood (not recorded which). The receptor's source is a woman aged 25-40 years who had been exposed to COVID-19. CDR3 nucleotide sequence: TGCGCCAGCAGCCAAGATCACCGGGTTGGCGGGGAGCTGTTTTTT. Translated: CASSQDHRVGGELFF.